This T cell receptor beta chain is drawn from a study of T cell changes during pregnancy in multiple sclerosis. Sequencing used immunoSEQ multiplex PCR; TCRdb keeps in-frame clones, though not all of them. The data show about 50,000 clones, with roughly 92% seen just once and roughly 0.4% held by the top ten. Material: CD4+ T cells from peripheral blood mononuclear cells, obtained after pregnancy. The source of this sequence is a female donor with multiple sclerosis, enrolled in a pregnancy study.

CDR3 protein: CASSLRTGWHYGYTF. The CDR3 bases are TGTGCCAGCAGTCTCCGGACAGGCTGGCACTATGGCTACACCTTC. V is TRBV27 and J is TRBJ1-2; 7 nucleotides line up with TRBD1. V lost 5 bases to trimming and J lost 3 bases; unmatched junction nucleotides: 9. Germline V CDR1 and CDR2: MNHEY, SMNVEV (reference sequence). CDR3 size: 15 residues.